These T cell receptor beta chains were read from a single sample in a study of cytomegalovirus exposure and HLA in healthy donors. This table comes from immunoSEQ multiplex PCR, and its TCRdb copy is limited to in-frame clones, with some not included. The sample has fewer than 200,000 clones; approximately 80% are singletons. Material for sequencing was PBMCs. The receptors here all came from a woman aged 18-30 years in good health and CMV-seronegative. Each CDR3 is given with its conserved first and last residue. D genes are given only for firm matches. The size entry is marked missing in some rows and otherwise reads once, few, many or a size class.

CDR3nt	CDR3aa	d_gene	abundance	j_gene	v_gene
TGTGCCAGCAGTTACAGGGACAGGGCCGGCTATGGCTACACCTTC	CASSYRDRAGYGYTF	TRBD1	NA	TRBJ1-2	TRBV6-5
TGTGCCAGCAGTTACTCGTCGGGAGACGAGCAGTACTTC	CASSYSSGDEQYF	NA	NA	TRBJ2-7	TRBV6-6
TGTGCCAGCAGCCAAGAAGCCCCCCAGGGCATTTCACCCCTCCACTTT	CASSQEAPQGISPLHF	NA	NA	TRBJ1-6	TRBV4-2
TGTGCCAGCAGCTTAACGAGGGAGAGCACAGATACGCAGTATTTT	CASSLTRESTDTQYF	NA	NA	TRBJ2-3	TRBV7-3
TGTGCCAGCAGCGTAGGGGGACAGGGGCCCTCCTACGAGCAGTACTTC	CASSVGGQGPSYEQYF	TRBD1	NA	TRBJ2-7	TRBV9
TGTTCCAGCAGCTTAGTCGGGGGGGGACACACTGAAGCTTTCTTT	CSSSLVGGGHTEAFF	NA	NA	TRBJ1-1	TRBV7-9
TGTGCCAGCAGTGTTTCCCAGTTGGGCAATCAGCCCCAGCATTTT	CASSVSQLGNQPQHF	NA	few	TRBJ1-5	TRBV2
TGTGCTAGTGCCTTTAGACCGGGACAGGGGGCTACTAATGAAAAACTGTTTTTT	CASAFRPGQGATNEKLFF	TRBD1	NA	TRBJ1-4	TRBV12-5
TGCGCCAGCAGCCAAGTTCTGAGCGGGGCTGGGGGGGAGCAGTTCTTC	CASSQVLSGAGGEQFF	TRBD2	once	TRBJ2-1	TRBV4-1
TGCGCCAGCAGCTTGACTGTTACAGGGGGAATAGTTGGTGAAAAACTGTTTTTT	CASSLTVTGGIVGEKLFF	TRBD1	NA	TRBJ1-4	TRBV5-1
TGCGCCAGCAGCTTAGGGGGGGGAGGAGGACCGCACTCCTACGAGCAGTACTTC	CASSLGGGGGPHSYEQYF	NA	NA	TRBJ2-7	TRBV5-1
TGCGCCAGCAGCCCAACAGGGGTGCTTGGCTACACCTTC	CASSPTGVLGYTF	TRBD1	NA	TRBJ1-2	TRBV5-1
TGCGCCAGCAGCTTAGGGGTTTCTGGGGCCAACGTCCTGACTTTC	CASSLGVSGANVLTF	NA	NA	TRBJ2-6	TRBV5-1
TGTGCCAGCAGATCCGCGGACAGGGTAAACTATGGCTACACCTTC	CASRSADRVNYGYTF	TRBD1	NA	TRBJ1-2	TRBV5-6
TGTGCCTGGAGTGTAGCCGGTGAAGCTTTCTTT	CAWSVAGEAFF	NA	once	TRBJ1-1	TRBV30
TGCGCCAGCAGCTTGGGCAGGGGCAATCAGCCCCAGCATTTT	CASSLGRGNQPQHF	NA	NA	TRBJ1-5	TRBV5-1
TGTGCCAGTGGGGGAGGGGTTATTGCGGCTGAAGCTTTCTTT	CASGGGVIAAEAFF	NA	NA	TRBJ1-1	TRBV9
TGTGCCATCAGTGAGAATCGACAGGGGTACAATGAGCAGTTCTTC	CAISENRQGYNEQFF	TRBD1	once	TRBJ2-1	TRBV10-3
TGTGCCAGCAGCTTACGACAGGGGATAAACTACGAGCAGTACTTC	CASSLRQGINYEQYF	TRBD1	NA	TRBJ2-7	TRBV7-6
TGTGCCAGCAGCGTAGAGACTAATTGGGGCACCGGGGAGCTGTTTTTT	CASSVETNWGTGELFF	NA	NA	TRBJ2-2	TRBV9
TGTGCCAGCAGCTCTCCCCAGGGAACGGGCTACACCTTC	CASSSPQGTGYTF	NA	NA	TRBJ1-2	TRBV7-2
TGCGCCAGCAGCTTGTACCGGTTCGGAGATACGCAGTATTTT	CASSLYRFGDTQYF	NA	NA	TRBJ2-3	TRBV5-1
TGCGCCAGCAGCCAAGATTGGGCAGGGGCCGGTCAGCCCCAGCATTTT	CASSQDWAGAGQPQHF	NA	NA	TRBJ1-5	TRBV4-1
TGTGCCAGTAGTCCCGGGACAGGATACATCAATCAGCCCCAGCATTTT	CASSPGTGYINQPQHF	TRBD1	NA	TRBJ1-5	TRBV19
TGTGCCAGCAGTCTTGGAAACACCATATATTTT	CASSLGNTIYF	NA	NA	TRBJ1-3	TRBV27
TGTGCCAGCAGCTTGTGGAGGGACCAAGAGACCCAGTACTTC	CASSLWRDQETQYF	NA	NA	TRBJ2-5	TRBV5-6